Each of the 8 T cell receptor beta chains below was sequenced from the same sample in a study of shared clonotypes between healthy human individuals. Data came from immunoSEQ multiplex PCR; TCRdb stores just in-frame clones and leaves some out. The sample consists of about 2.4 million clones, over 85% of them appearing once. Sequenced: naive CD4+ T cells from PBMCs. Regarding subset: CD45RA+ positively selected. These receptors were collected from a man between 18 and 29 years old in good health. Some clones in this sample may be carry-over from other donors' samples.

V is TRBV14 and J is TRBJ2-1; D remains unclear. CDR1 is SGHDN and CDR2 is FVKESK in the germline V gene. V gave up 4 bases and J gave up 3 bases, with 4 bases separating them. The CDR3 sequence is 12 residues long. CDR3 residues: CASSPDYNEQFF. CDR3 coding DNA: TGTGCCAGCAGCCCTGACTACAATGAGCAGTTCTTC.

The CDR3: CASTGTGLYGYTF. For the CDR3, the DNA is TGTGCCAGCACAGGGACAGGACTTTATGGCTACACCTTC. The chain is built from TRBV28 and TRBJ1-2; 8 nucleotides agree with TRBD1. Germline CDR1 and CDR2: MDHEN and SYDVKM. CDR3 length equals 13 residues. V was pared by 7 bases and J by 5 bases, with 6 bases of the junction left unmatched.

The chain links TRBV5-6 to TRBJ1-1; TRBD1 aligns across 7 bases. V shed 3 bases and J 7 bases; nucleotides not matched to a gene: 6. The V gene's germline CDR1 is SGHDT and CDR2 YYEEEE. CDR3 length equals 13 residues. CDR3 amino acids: CASSSQPGGEAFF. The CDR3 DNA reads TGTGCCAGCAGCTCCCAGCCAGGGGGTGAAGCTTTCTTT.

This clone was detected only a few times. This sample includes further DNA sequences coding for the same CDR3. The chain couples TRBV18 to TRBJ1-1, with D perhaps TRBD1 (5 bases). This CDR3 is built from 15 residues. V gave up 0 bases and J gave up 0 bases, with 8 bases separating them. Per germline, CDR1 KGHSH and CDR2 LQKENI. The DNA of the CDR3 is TGTGCCAGCTCACCACCGGGGCCTTTGAACACTGAAGCTTTCTTT. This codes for CASSPPGPLNTEAFF.

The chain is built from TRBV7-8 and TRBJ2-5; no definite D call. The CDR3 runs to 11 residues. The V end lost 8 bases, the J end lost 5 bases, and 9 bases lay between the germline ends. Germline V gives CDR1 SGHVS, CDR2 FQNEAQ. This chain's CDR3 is CASLLRETQYF. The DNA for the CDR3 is TGTGCCAGCCTACTTCGGGAGACCCAGTACTTC.

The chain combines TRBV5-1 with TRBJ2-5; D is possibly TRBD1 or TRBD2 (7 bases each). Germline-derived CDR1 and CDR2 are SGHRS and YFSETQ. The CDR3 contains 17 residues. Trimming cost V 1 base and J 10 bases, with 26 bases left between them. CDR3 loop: CASSLLLRDRDRGGQYF. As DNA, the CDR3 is TGCGCCAGCAGCTTGCTACTACGAGACAGGGACCGCGGGGGCCAGTACTTC.

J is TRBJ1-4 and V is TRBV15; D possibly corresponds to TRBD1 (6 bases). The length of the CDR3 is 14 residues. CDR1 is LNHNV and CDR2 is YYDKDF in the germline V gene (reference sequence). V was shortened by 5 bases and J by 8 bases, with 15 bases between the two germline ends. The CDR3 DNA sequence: TGTGCCACCAGCTTACCGGGACAAGGGGAAAAACTGTTTTTT. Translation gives CATSLPGQGEKLFF.

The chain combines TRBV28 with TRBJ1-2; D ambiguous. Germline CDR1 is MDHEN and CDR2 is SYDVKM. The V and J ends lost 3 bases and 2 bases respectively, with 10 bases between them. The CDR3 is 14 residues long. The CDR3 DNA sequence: TGTGCCAGCAGTTTGAGGACTGTCAACTATGGCTACACCTTC. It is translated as CASSLRTVNYGYTF.